The 15 T cell receptor beta chains presented below share a single source sample, sequenced in a study of neoadjuvant nivolumab and ipilimumab in lung cancer. Assay used: immunoSEQ multiplex PCR; TCRdb lists only in-frame clones, some missing. The table lists under 15,000 clones, approximately 95% of them singletons. Sequencing used peripheral blood, obtained after neoadjuvant nivolumab, alone or with ipilimumab, at or shortly before surgery. These receptors were obtained from an adult with non-small cell lung cancer.

A single count supports this clone. The V and J genes are TRBV4-1 and TRBJ2-7; 7 bases agree with TRBD2. V was pared by 0 bases and J by 3 bases, with 5 bases of the junction left unmatched. CDR3 length: 15 residues. Per germline, CDR1 MGHRA and CDR2 YSYEKL. This CDR3 reads CASSQEASGLYEQYF. The CDR3 nucleotides are TGCGCCAGCAGCCAAGAGGCTAGCGGACTCTACGAGCAGTACTTC.

This chain connects TRBV18 to TRBJ1-2; the D gene is possibly TRBD1 (5 bases). With 6 bases removed from V and 0 bases from J, the gap between germline ends came to 23 bases. Germline values: CDR1 KGHSH, CDR2 LQKENI. This CDR3 is built from 18 residues. CDR3 coding DNA: TGTGCCAGCTCTAACTCTTTGCGAGGCAGGGCATCTAACTATGGCTACACCTTC. Translation: CASSNSLRGRASNYGYTF.

This clone was found once. This chain uses TRBV12-1 with TRBJ2-1; the table gives TRBD2 as D, unverified against the DNA. TRBV12-1 represents a pseudogene. This CDR3 contains 17 residues. The CDR3 DNA reads as TGTGCCAGCAGCTTAGCCCATAGCGGGAGGGCCTCCGGTGAGCAGTTCTTC. Amino acid sequence: CASSLAHSGRASGEQFF.

The chain combines TRBV9 with TRBJ1-2; 9 bases are shared with TRBD1. CDR3 length: 17 amino acids. The germline V gene has CDR1 SGDLS and CDR2 YYNGEE. Germline trimming cut 3 bases from V and 4 bases from J; bases unmatched to any gene: 13. The CDR3 sequence: CASSGENRDRVSYGYTF. Here the CDR3 DNA reads TGTGCCAGCAGCGGAGAAAACCGGGACAGGGTATCCTATGGCTACACCTTC.

The sample holds one count of this clone. In DNA form, the CDR3 reads TGTGCCAGCAGCTTAGCGTGGGGACTAAGAGAGACCCAGTACTTC. Encoded protein: CASSLAWGLRETQYF. The rearrangement uses TRBV7-6 and TRBJ2-5; 7 nucleotides line up with TRBD2. V shed 0 bases, J shed 4 bases, and the junction held 5 bases outside the gene matches. Germline V gene sequence: CDR1 SGHVS, CDR2 FNYEAQ. The CDR3 covers 15 residues.

This chain connects TRBV4-1 to TRBJ2-3; 11 bases fit TRBD1. The CDR3 extends over 17 amino acids. With 3 bases clipped from V and 5 bases from J, the junction kept 10 bases outside the gene matches. Germline V lookup: CDR1 MGHRA, CDR2 YSYEKL. The CDR3 nucleotides read TGCGCCAGCAGCCAGTCCCCTGGACAGGGGGCTGGAGATACGCAGTATTTT. Amino acids: CASSQSPGQGAGDTQYF.

The chain links TRBV12-5 to TRBJ1-2, with TRBD1 as a possible D gene (5 bases). The CDR3 consists of 16 residues. CDR1 is LGHNT, CDR2 FRNRAP, per germline. With 5 bases removed from V and 6 bases from J, the gap between germline ends came to 22 bases. CDR3 nucleotide sequence: TGTGCTAGTGGTCCCAGGCCCGGGACGGGAACTAATGGCTACACCTTC. Amino acid sequence: CASGPRPGTGTNGYTF.

A single count supports this clone. The chain uses TRBV29-1 and TRBJ2-1, with D unclear. Germline V gives CDR1 SQVTM, CDR2 ANQGSEA. With 2 bases removed from V and 1 base from J, the gap between germline ends came to 12 bases. CDR3 length equals 15 residues. In DNA, the CDR3 is TGCAGCGTTGAAATGACGGCGGCTTCCTACAATGAGCAGTTCTTC. Translating gives CSVEMTAASYNEQFF.

The rearrangement joins TRBV7-2 to TRBJ2-7; perhaps TRBD1 as D (6 bases). The CDR3 extends over 14 amino acids. CDR1 and CDR2 from the germline V gene are SGHTA and FQGNSA. Between the trimmed V and J ends, which lost 5 bases and 5 bases, there was a span of 16 bases. The CDR3 DNA follows: TGTGCCAGCAGCCCGGGGCAGGGGTTGAACGAGCAGTACTTC. Translated: CASSPGQGLNEQYF. The full variable domain, with the rest looked up from reference TRBV7-2 and TRBJ2-7, is GAGVSQSPSNKVTEKGKDVELRCDPISGHTALYWYRQSLGQGLEFLIYFQGNSAPDKSGLPSDRFSAERTGGSVSTLTIQRTQQEDSAVYLCASSPGQGLNEQYFGPGTRLTVT.

The CDR3 reads CASSFWFSGANVLTF. The CDR3 DNA reads as TGTGCCAGCAGTTTTTGGTTCTCTGGGGCCAACGTCCTGACTTTC. This chain joins TRBV28 and TRBJ2-6; D ambiguous. Per germline, CDR1 MDHEN and CDR2 SYDVKM. There are 15 residues in the CDR3. Trimming shortened V by 3 bases and J by 0 bases, and 6 bases separated the two germline ends.

This chain joins TRBV7-2 and TRBJ2-7, with TRBD1 as a possible D gene (6 bases). V lost 4 bases to trimming and J lost 5 bases, with 15 bases between them. CDR1 and CDR2 (germline): SGHTA, FQGNSA. This CDR3 contains 14 residues. The CDR3 reads CASSSAGVPHEQYF. The DNA for the CDR3 is TGTGCCAGCAGCTCCGCAGGGGTTCCCCACGAGCAGTACTTC.

J is TRBJ2-2 and V is TRBV10-3; 8 bases are a match to TRBD2. The germline CDR1 and CDR2 sequences are ENHRY and SYGVKD. With 3 bases clipped from V and 5 bases from J, the junction kept 5 bases outside the gene matches. CDR3 length: 15 amino acids. In DNA form, the CDR3 reads TGTGCCATCAGTGACACGGGAGGGGGGACCGGGGAGCTGTTTTTT. Its protein is CAISDTGGGTGELFF.

This clone has a single count. The chain has TRBV11-1 and TRBJ2-7, with 7 bases lining up with TRBD2. Per the germline V gene, CDR1 is SGHAT and CDR2 is FQDESV (reference sequence). The junction had 7 bases not matched to a gene; V was cut back by 5 bases and J by 0 bases. This CDR3 spans 15 amino acids. The CDR3 bases are TGTGCCAGCAGCGTCGGACTAGGGGACTCCTACGAGCAGTACTTC. Amino acid sequence: CASSVGLGDSYEQYF. Combining the CDR3 with reference TRBV11-1 and TRBJ2-7 gives the whole variable domain EAEVAQSPRYKITEKSQAVAFWCDPISGHATLYWYRQILGQGPELLVQFQDESVVDDSQLPKDRFSAERLKGVDSTLKIQPAELGDSAMYLCASSVGLGDSYEQYFGPGTRLTVT.

The rearrangement uses TRBV5-4 and TRBJ2-5; no definite D call. The V gene's germline CDR1 is SGHNT and CDR2 YYREEE (reference sequence). This CDR3 is built from 15 residues. Trimming left V 0 bases short and J 6 bases short, with 15 bases between. The CDR3 DNA follows: TGTGCCAGCAGCTTGGCCGGGCTCGAACACCAGACCCAGTACTTC. It specifies CASSLAGLEHQTQYF.

V usage is TRBV11-2 and J usage is TRBJ2-2; 12 bases fit TRBD1. Germline lookup yields CDR1 SGHAT and CDR2 FQNNGV. This CDR3 region has 16 residues. With V trimmed by 3 bases and J by 7 bases, 6 bases remained unmatched. CDR3 DNA: TGTGCCAGCAGCTTCCCGGGACAGGGGGCGATCGGGGAGCTGTTTTTT. This encodes CASSFPGQGAIGELFF.